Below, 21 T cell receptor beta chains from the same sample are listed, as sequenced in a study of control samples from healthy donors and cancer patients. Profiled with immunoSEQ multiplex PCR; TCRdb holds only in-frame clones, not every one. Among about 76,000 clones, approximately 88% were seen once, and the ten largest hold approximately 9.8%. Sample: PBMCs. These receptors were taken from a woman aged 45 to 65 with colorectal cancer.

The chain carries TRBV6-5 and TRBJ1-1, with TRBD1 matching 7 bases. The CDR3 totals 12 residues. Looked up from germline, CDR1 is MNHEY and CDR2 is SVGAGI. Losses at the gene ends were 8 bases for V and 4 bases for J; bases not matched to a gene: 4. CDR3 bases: TGTGCCAGCCGCTACAGGGGCACTGAAGCTTTCTTT. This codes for CASRYRGTEAFF.

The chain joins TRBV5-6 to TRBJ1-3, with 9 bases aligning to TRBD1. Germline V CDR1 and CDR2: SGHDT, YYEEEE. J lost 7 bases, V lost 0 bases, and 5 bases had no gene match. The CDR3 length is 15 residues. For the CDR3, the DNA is TGTGCCAGCAGCTTGGTTGGGACAGGGCATAACACCATATATTTT. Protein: CASSLVGTGHNTIYF.

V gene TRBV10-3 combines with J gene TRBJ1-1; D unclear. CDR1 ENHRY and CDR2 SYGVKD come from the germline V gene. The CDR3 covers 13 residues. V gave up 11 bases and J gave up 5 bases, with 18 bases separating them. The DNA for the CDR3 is TGTGCCTGTCTAGGGAGGGCTGGTACTGAAGCTTTCTTT. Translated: CACLGRAGTEAFF.

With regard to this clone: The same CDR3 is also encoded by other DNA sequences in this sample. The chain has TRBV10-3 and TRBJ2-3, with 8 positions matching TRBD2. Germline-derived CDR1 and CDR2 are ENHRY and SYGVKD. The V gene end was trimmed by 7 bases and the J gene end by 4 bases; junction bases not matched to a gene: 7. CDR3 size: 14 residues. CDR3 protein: CAIKEAGAADTQYF. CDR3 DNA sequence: TGTGCCATCAAAGAAGCGGGGGCCGCAGATACGCAGTATTTT.

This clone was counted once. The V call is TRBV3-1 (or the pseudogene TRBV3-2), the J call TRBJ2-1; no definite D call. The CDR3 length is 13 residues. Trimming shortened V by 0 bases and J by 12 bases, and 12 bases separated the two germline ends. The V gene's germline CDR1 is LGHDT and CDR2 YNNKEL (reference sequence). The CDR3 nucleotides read TGTGCCAGCAGCCAAGATCGGCACGGCTCGCAGTTCTTC. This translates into CASSQDRHGSQFF.

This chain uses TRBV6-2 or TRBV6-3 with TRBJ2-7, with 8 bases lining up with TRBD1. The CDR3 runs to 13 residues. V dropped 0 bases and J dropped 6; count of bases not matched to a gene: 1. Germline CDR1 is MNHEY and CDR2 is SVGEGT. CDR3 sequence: CASSYSTGGEQYV. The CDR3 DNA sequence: TGTGCCAGCAGTTACTCAACAGGGGGCGAGCAGTACGTC.

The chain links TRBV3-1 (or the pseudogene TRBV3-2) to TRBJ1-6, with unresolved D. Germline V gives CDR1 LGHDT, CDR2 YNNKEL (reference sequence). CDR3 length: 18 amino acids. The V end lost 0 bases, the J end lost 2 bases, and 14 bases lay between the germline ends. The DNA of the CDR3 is TGTGCCAGCAGCCAAGATGCGGCCTCGTCTGCCTATAATTCACCCCTCCACTTT. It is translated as CASSQDAASSAYNSPLHF.

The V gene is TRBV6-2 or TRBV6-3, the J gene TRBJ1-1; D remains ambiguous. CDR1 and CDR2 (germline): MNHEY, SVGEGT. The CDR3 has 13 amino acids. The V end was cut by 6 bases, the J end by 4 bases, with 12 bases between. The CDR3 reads CASSSGEVTEAFF. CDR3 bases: TGTGCCAGCAGCTCCGGAGAGGTCACTGAAGCTTTCTTT.

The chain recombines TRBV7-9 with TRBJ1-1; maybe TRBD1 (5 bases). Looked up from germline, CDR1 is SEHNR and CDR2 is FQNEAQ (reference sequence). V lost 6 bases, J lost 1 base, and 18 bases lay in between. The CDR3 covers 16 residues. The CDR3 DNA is TGTGCCAGCAGTCAAAAGAGGCCTAGGGGGAACACTGAAGCTTTCTTT. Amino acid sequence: CASSQKRPRGNTEAFF.

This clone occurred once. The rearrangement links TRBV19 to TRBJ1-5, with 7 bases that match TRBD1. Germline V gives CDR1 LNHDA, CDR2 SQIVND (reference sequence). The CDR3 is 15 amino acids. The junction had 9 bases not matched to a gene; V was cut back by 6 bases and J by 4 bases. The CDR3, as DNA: TGTGCCAGTAGATCCGGGACAGAGATTAATCAGCCCCAGCATTTT. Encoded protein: CASRSGTEINQPQHF.

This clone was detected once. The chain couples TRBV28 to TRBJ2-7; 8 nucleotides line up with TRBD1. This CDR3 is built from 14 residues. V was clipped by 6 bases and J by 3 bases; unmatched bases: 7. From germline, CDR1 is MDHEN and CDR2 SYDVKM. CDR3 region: CASSPGQGLYEQYV. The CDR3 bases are TGTGCCAGCAGCCCCGGACAGGGACTCTACGAGCAGTACGTC.

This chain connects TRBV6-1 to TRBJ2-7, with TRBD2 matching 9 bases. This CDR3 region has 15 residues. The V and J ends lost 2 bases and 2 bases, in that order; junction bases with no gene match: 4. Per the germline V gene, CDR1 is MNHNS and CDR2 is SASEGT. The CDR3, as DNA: TGTGCCAGCAGTGAATCGCTAGCGGGGCCCTACGAGCAGTACGTC. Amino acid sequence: CASSESLAGPYEQYV.

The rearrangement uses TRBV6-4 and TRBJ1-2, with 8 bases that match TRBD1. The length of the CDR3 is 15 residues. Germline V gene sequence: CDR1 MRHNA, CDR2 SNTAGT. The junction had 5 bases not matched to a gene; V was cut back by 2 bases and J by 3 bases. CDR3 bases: TGTGCCAGCAGTGACCTTGGACAGGGAGACTATGGCTACACCTTC. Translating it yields CASSDLGQGDYGYTF.

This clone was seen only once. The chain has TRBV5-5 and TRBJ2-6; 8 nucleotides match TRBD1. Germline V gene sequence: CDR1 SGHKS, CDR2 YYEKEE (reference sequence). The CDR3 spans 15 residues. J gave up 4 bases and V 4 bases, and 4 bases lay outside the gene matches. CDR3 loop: CASSGGQDGANVLTF. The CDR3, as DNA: TGTGCCAGCAGCGGGGGACAGGACGGGGCCAACGTCCTGACTTTC.

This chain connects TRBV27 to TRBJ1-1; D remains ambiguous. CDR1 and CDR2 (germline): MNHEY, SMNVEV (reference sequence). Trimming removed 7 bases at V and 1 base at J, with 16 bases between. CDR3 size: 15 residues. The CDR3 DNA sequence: TGTGCCAGCATCCCTGGGCCCTCCTGGAACACTGAAGCTTTCTTT. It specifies CASIPGPSWNTEAFF.

The CDR3 coding sequence is TGTGCCAGCAGCCAAGATACAGGGTATGGCTACACCTTC. Translated, it gives CASSQDTGYGYTF. V is TRBV3-1 (or the pseudogene TRBV3-2) and J is TRBJ1-2; D may be TRBD1 (6 bases). Germline V gives CDR1 LGHDT, CDR2 YNNKEL (reference sequence). This CDR3 is built from 13 residues. Deletions cut 0 bases from V and 5 bases from J, with 7 bases between.

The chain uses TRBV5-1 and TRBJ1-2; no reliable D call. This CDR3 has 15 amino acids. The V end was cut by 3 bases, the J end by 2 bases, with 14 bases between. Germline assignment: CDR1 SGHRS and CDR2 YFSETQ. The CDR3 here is CASSWNPDGNYGYTF. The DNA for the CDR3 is TGCGCCAGCAGCTGGAACCCCGACGGGAACTATGGCTACACCTTC.

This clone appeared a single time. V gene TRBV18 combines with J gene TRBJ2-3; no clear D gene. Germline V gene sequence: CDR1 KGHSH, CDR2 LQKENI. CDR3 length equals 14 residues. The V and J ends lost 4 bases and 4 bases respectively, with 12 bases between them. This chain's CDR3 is CASSLNQESDTQYF. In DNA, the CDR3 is TGTGCCAGCTCACTAAATCAAGAGTCAGATACGCAGTATTTT.

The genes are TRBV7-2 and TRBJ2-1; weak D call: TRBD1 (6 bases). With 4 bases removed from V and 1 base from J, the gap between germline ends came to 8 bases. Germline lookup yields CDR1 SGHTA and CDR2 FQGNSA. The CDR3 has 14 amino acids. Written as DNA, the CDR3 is TGTGCCAGCAGCTCCAGGGGATCCTACAATGAGCAGTTCTTC. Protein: CASSSRGSYNEQFF. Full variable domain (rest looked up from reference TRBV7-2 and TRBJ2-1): GAGVSQSPSNKVTEKGKDVELRCDPISGHTALYWYRQSLGQGLEFLIYFQGNSAPDKSGLPSDRFSAERTGGSVSTLTIQRTQQEDSAVYLCASSSRGSYNEQFFGPGTRLTVL.

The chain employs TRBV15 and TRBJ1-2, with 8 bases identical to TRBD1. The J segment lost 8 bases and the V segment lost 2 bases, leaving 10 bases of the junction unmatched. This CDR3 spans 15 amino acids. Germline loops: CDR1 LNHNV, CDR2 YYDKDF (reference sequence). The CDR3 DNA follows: TGTGCCACCAGCAGATACCAGGACAGGGCAGAGGGCTACACCTTC. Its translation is CATSRYQDRAEGYTF. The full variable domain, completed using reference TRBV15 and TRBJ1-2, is DAMVIQNPRYQVTQFGKPVTLSCSQTLNHNVMYWYQQKSSQAPKLLFHYYDKDFNNEADTPDNFQSRRPNTSFCFLDIRSPGLGDTAMYLCATSRYQDRAEGYTFGSGTRLTVV.

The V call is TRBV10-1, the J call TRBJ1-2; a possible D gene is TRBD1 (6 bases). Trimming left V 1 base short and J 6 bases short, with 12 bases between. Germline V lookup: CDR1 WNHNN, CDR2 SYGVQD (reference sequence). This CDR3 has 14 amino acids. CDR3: CASSEYGGGNGYTF. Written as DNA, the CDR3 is TGCGCCAGCAGTGAGTACGGGGGCGGGAATGGCTACACCTTC.